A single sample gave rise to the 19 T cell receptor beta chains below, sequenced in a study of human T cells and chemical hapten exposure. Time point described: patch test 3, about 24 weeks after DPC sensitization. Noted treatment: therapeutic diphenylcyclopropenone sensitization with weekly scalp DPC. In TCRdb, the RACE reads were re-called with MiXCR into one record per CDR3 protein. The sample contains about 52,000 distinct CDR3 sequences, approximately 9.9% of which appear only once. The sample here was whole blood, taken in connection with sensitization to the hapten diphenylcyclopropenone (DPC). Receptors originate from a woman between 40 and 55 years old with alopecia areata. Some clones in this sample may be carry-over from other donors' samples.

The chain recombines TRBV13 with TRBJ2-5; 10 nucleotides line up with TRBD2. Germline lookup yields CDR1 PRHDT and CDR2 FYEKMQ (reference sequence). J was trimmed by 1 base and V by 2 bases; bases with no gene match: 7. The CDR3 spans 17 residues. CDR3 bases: TGTGCCAGCAGCTTACGCCTAGCGGGGGCTACCCAAGAGACCCAGTACTTC. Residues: CASSLRLAGATQETQYF.

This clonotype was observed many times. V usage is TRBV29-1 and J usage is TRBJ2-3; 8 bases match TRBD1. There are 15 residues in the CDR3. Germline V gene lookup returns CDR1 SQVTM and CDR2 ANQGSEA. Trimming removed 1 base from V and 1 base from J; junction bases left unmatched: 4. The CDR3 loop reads CSVEAVRGRTDTQYF. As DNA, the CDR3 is TGCAGCGTTGAAGCCGTCAGGGGGCGCACAGATACGCAGTATTTT.

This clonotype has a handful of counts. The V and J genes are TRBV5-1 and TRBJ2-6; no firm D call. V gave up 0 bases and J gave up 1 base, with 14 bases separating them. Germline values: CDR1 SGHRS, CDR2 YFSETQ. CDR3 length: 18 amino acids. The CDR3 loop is CASSLDPAQLSGANVLTF. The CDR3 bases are TGCGCCAGCAGCTTGGACCCAGCCCAATTATCTGGGGCCAACGTCCTGACTTTC.

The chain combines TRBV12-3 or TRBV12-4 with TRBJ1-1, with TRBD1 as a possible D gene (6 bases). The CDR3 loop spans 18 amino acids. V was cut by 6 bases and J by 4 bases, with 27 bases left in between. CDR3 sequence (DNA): TGTGCCAGCAGGGGCGGGGGCTCGAGGAGTCTGGGGAGCACTGAAGCTTTCTTT. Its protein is CASRGGGSRSLGSTEAFF.

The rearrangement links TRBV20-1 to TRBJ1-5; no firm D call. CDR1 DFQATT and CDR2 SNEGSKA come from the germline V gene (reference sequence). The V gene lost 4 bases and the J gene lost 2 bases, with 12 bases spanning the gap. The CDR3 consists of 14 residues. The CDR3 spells CSAKGRNRNQPQHF. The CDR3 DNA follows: TGCAGTGCTAAGGGCAGGAATCGCAATCAGCCCCAGCATTTT.

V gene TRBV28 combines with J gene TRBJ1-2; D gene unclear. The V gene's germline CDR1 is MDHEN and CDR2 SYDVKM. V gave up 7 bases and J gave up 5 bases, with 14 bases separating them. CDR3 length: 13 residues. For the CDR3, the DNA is TGTGCCAGCATCTCGCTAGGCAGTTATGGCTACACCTTC. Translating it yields CASISLGSYGYTF.

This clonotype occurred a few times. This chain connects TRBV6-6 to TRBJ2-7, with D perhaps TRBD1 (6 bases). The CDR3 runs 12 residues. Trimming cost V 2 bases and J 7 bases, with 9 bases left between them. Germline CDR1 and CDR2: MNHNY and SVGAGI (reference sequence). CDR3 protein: CASSYPQGEQYF. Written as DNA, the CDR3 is TGTGCCAGCAGTTACCCCCAGGGGGAGCAGTACTTC.

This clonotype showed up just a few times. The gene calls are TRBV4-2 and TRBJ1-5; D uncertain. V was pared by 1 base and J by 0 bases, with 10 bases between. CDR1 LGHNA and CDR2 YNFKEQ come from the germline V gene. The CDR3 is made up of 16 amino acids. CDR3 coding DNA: TGTGCCAGCAGCCAAGGGGCAACCCTTAGCAATCAGCCCCAGCATTTT. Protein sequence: CASSQGATLSNQPQHF.

In nucleotides, the CDR3 is TGCGCCAGCAGCCAAGTTTCTAGCAGGACTGAGCAGTTCTTC. It encodes CASSQVSSRTEQFF. This chain uses TRBV4-3 with TRBJ2-1; tentatively, D is TRBD2 (5 bases). The ends were cut back, 1 base at V and 9 bases at J, with 13 bases in the middle. Germline loops: CDR1 LGHNA, CDR2 YSLEER. This CDR3 is 14 amino acids long.

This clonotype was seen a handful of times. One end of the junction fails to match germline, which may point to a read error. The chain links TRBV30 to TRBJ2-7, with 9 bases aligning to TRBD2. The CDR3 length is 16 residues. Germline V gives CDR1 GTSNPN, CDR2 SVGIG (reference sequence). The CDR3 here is CAWSLREGITSSEQYF. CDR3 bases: TGTGCCTGGAGCTTGCGGGAGGGGATAACCTCCTCCGAGCAGTACTTC.

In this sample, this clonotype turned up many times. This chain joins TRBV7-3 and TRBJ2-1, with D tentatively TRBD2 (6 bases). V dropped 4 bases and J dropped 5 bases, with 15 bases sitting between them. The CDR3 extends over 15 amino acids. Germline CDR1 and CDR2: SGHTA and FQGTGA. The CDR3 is CASSYGISGNNEQFF. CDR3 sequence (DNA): TGTGCCAGCAGCTACGGGATTAGCGGTAACAATGAGCAGTTCTTC.

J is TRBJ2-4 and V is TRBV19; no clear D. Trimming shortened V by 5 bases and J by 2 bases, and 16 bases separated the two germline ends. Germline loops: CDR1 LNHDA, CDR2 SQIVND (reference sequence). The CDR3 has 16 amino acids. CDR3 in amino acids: CASSEQGLSSKNIQYF. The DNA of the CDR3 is TGTGCCAGTAGTGAACAAGGGCTGTCGTCCAAAAACATTCAGTACTTC.

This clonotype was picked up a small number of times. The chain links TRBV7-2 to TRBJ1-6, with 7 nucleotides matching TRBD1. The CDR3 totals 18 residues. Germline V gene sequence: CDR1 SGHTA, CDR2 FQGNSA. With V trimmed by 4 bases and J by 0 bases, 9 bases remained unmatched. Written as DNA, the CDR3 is TGTGCCAGCAGCTCAACCCTAAGGGACAGCTCCTATAATTCACCCCTCCACTTT. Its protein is CASSSTLRDSSYNSPLHF.

CDR3 loop: CASSFSAQGEYNSPLHF. In DNA form, the CDR3 reads TGCGCCAGCAGCTTCTCAGCACAGGGAGAGTATAATTCACCCCTCCACTTT. The chain links TRBV5-1 to TRBJ1-6; the D gene is possibly TRBD1 (6 bases). Germline assignment: CDR1 SGHRS and CDR2 YFSETQ. V lost 2 bases to trimming and J lost 4 bases, with 16 bases between them. The CDR3 has 17 amino acids. Full variable domain (outside the CDR3, taken from reference TRBV5-1 and TRBJ1-6): KAGVTQTPRYLIKTRGQQVTLSCSPISGHRSVSWYQQTPGQGLQFLFEYFSETQRNKGNFPGRFSGRQFSNSRSEMNVSTLELGDSALYLCASSFSAQGEYNSPLHFGNGTRLTVT.

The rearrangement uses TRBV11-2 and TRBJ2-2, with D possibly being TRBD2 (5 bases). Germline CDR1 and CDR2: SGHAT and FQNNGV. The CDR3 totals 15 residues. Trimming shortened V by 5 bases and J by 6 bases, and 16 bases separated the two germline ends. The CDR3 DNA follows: TGTGCCAGCAGCCGGACTTACCTGGGGTCCGGGGAGCTGTTTTTT. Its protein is CASSRTYLGSGELFF.

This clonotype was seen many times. The CDR3 region is CASSFIGVRSGNTIYF. For the CDR3, the DNA is TGTGCCAGCAGTTTCATTGGGGTTCGGTCTGGAAACACCATATATTTT. This rearrangement joins TRBV12-3 or TRBV12-4 to TRBJ1-3; D uncertain. This CDR3 is 16 amino acids long. Trimming left V 3 bases short and J 1 base short, with 13 bases between.

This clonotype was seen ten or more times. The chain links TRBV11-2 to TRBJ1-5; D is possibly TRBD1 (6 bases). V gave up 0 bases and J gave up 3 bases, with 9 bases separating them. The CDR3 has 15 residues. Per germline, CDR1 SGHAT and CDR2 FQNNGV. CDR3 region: CASSLEGAVNQPQHF. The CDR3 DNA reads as TGTGCCAGCAGCTTAGAGGGGGCCGTCAATCAGCCCCAGCATTTT.

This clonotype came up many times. In DNA, the CDR3 is TGTGCCAGCATCCCTGTGGGCACCGGAAAAGCTTTCTTT. Encoded protein: CASIPVGTGKAFF. The chain has TRBV11-1 and TRBJ1-1; no reliable D call. The V and J ends lost 7 bases and 9 bases respectively, with 18 bases between them. Germline V lookup: CDR1 SGHAT, CDR2 FQDESV (reference sequence). CDR3 size: 13 residues.

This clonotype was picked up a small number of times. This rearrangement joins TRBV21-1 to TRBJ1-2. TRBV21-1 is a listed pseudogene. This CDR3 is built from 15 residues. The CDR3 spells CVSSNPRAGVYGYTF. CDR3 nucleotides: TGTGTCAGCAGTAACCCGAGGGCAGGTGTCTATGGCTACACCTTC.